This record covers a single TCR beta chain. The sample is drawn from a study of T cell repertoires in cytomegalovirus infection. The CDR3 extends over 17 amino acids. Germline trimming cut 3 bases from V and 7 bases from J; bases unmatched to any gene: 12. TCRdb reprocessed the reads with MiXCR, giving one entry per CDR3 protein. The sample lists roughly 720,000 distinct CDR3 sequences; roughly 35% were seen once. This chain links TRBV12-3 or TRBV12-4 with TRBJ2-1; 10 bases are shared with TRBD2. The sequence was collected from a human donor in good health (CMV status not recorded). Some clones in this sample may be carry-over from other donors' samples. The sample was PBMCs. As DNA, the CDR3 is TGTGCCAGCAGTTTTCCCGGTTCTAGCGGGAGATTAAATGAGCAGTTCTTC. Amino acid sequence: CASSFPGSSGRLNEQFF.